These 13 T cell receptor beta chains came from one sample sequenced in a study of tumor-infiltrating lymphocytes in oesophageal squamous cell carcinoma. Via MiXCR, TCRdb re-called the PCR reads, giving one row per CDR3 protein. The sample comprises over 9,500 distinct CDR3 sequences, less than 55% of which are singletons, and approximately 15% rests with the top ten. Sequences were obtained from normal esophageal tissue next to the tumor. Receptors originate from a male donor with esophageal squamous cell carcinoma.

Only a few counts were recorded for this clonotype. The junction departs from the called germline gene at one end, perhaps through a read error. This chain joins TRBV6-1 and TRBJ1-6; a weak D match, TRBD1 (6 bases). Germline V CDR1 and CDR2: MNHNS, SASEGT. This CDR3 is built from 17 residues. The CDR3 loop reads CASSRGAASSYNSPLHF. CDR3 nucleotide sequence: TGTGCCAGTTCTAGGGGGGCAGCGAGCTCCTATAATTCACCCCTCCACTTC.

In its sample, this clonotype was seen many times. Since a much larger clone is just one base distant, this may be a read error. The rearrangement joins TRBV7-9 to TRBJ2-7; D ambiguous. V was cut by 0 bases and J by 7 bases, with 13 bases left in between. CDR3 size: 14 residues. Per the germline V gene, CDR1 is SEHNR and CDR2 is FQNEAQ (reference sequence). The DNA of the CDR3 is TGTGCCAGCAGCTTAGCGGGAAAGGTCAATGAGCAGTACTTC. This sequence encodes CASSLAGKVNEQYF.

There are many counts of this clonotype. CDR3 bases: TGTGCCAGTAGTATAGGTGGTAGCGGCTACAATGAGCAGTTCTTC. It yields the protein CASSIGGSGYNEQFF. J is TRBJ2-1 and V is TRBV19; D may be TRBD2 (6 bases). Germline assignment: CDR1 LNHDA and CDR2 SQIVND (reference sequence). This CDR3 has 15 residues. Deletions cut 1 base from V and 3 bases from J, with 10 bases between.

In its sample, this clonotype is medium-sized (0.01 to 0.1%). CDR3 sequence: CASNKRGGGGTDTQYF. DNA for the CDR3: TGTGCCAGCAACAAAAGGGGAGGGGGGGGCACAGATACGCAGTATTTT. V gene TRBV6-1 combines with J gene TRBJ2-3; possibly TRBD2 for D (7 bases). CDR1 is MNHNS, CDR2 SASEGT, per germline. Deletions cut 7 bases from V and 1 base from J, with 18 bases between. The CDR3 sequence is 16 residues long.

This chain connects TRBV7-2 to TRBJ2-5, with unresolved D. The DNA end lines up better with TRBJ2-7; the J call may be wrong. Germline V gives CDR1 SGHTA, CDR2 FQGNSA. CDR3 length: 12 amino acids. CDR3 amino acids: CASSLDPLEQYF. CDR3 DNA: TGTGCCAGCAGCTTAGACCCCCTCGAGCAGTACTTC.

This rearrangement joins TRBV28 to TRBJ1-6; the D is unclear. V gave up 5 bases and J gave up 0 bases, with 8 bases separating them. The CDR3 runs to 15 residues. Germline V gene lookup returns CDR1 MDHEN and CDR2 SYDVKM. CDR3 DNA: TGTGCCAGCAGTCACGTAAGCTCCTATAATTCACCCCTCCACTTT. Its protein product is CASSHVSSYNSPLHF.

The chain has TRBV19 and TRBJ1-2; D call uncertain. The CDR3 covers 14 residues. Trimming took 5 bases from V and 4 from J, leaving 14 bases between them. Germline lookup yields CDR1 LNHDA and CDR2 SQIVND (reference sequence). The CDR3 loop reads CASSDLRIIYGYTF. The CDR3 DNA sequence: TGTGCCAGTAGTGACCTGAGGATCATCTATGGCTACACCTTC. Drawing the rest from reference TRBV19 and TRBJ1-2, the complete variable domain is DGGITQSPKYLFRKEGQNVTLSCEQNLNHDAMYWYRQDPGQGLRLIYYSQIVNDFQKGDIAEGYSVSREKKESFPLTVTSAQKNPTAFYLCASSDLRIIYGYTFGSGTRLTVV.

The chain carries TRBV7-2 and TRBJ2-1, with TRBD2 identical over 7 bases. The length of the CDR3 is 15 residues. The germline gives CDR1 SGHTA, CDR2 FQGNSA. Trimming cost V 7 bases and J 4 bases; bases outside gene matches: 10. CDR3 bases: TGTGCCAGCACCCTCCATGCTAGCGGTTACAATGAGCAGTTCTTC. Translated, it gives CASTLHASGYNEQFF.

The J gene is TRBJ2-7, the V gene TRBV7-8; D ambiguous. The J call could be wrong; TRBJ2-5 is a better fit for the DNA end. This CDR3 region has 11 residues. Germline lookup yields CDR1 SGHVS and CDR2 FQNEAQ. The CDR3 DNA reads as TGTGCCAGCAGCGGGTATGAGACCCAGTACTTC. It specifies CASSGYETQYF.

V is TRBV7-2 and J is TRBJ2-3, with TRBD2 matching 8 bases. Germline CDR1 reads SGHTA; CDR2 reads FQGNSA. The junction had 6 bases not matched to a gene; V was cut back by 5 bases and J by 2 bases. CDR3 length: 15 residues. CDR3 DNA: TGTGCCAGCAGCGCGGGACTAGGGGACACAGATACGCAGTATTTT. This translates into CASSAGLGDTDTQYF.

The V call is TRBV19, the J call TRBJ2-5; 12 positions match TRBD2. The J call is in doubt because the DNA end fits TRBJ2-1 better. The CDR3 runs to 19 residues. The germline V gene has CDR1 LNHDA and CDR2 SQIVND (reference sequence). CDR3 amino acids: CASSFFRTSGTASYNEQFF. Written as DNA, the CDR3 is TGTGCCAGTAGTTTCTTCCGGACTAGCGGGACGGCATCCTACAATGAGCAGTTCTTC.

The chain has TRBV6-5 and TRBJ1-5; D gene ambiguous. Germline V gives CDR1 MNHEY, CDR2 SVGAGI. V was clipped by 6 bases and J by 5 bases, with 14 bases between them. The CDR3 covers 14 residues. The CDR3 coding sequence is TGTGCCAGCAGGCTCCCGGATCGGTATCAGCCCCAGCATTTT. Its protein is CASRLPDRYQPQHF.

DNA for the CDR3: TGTGCCAGCAGGATAGCGGGAAGCCGAGACAATGAGCAGTTCTTC. This encodes CASRIAGSRDNEQFF. The chain carries TRBV11-2 and TRBJ2-3; 8 nucleotides line up with TRBD2. The J call may be faulty, since TRBJ2-1 better matches the DNA end. Germline lookup yields CDR1 SGHAT and CDR2 FQNNGV. The CDR3 covers 15 residues.